This T cell receptor beta chain was obtained from a study of cytomegalovirus exposure and HLA in healthy donors. This CDR3 has 17 residues. The junction had 9 bases not matched to a gene; V was cut back by 4 bases and J by 0 bases. The germline V gene has CDR1 SQVTM and CDR2 ANQGSEA. With respect to this clone: Its antigen is unidentified.

Separate from the roughly 610-subject first cohort, the roughly 130-subject validation cohort was the one that the donors belonged to. The study, taken as a whole, reports: Investigators reported under 200 TCR beta chains as tied to cytomegalovirus. Cytomegalovirus status was reportedly diagnosed by the classifier with high sensitivity and specificity.

Some clones are missing from TCRdb's copy, which holds only in-frame ones; the method was immunoSEQ multiplex PCR. The top ten hold roughly 1.4% of the sample, which has under 140,000 clones, around 89% seen once. Material for sequencing was PBMCs. V and J are TRBV29-1 and TRBJ2-3; 11 positions agree with TRBD2. The clonotype originates from a woman aged 25 to 39 in good health and CMV-seropositive. This CDR3 reads CSVALAGGSTSTDTQYF. For the CDR3, the DNA is TGCAGCGTTGCGCTAGCGGGAGGTTCGACTAGCACAGATACGCAGTATTTT.